The 24 T cell receptor beta chains below were found in one sample sequenced in a study of blood T cell repertoires in COVID-19. TCRdb's copy holds only in-frame clones and misses some; the assay was immunoSEQ multiplex PCR. The sample holds about 210,000 clones, 80% to 85% seen once. Sequencing used PBMCs or T cells enriched from blood (not recorded which). These receptors all stem from a woman between 45 and 65 years old with acute COVID-19.

The gene calls are TRBV2 and TRBJ1-1; no definite D call. The CDR3 consists of 15 residues. V was clipped by 5 bases and J by 7 bases, with 20 bases between them. Germline V gene lookup returns CDR1 SNHLY and CDR2 FYNNEI. The CDR3 reads CASSLRSTLLNEAFF. CDR3 in DNA: TGTGCCAGCAGTCTACGAAGTACCCTGTTAAATGAAGCTTTCTTT.

The J gene is TRBJ2-7, the V gene TRBV5-3; D ambiguous. TRBV5-3 is marked as an open reading frame, function uncertain. The length of the CDR3 is 12 residues. V was clipped by 8 bases and J by 6 bases, with 15 bases between them. The CDR3 nucleotides read TGTGCCAGTCATACTCGTCAGGTCGAGCAGTACTTC. Translating gives CASHTRQVEQYF.

CDR3 in DNA: TGTGCCAGCAGATATAGAGAGGGCGGGGAGCTGTTTTTT. It specifies CASRYREGGELFF. The V call is TRBV12-3 or TRBV12-4, the J call TRBJ2-2; a weak D match, TRBD2 (5 bases). This CDR3 is built from 13 residues. V dropped 6 bases and J dropped 7 bases, with 12 bases sitting between them.

The chain recombines TRBV19 with TRBJ2-1, with 12 bases aligning to TRBD1. The CDR3 contains 15 residues. J was trimmed by 7 bases and V by 5 bases; bases with no gene match: 6. Germline V lookup: CDR1 LNHDA, CDR2 SQIVND (reference sequence). The CDR3 bases are TGTGCCAGTAGTCCGGGACAGGGGGCGCGGAATGAGCAGTTCTTC. Protein product: CASSPGQGARNEQFF.

This chain connects TRBV6-2 or TRBV6-3 to TRBJ2-1, with TRBD1 matching over 7 bases. The CDR3 length is 17 residues. Unmatched junction bases numbered 13, after V lost 4 bases and J lost 4 bases. The germline gives CDR1 MNHEY, CDR2 SVGEGT. CDR3 DNA: TGTGCCAGCAGTTTTCGGTTAGGTCAGGGGGATTACAATGAGCAGTTCTTC. It encodes CASSFRLGQGDYNEQFF.

CDR3 nucleotides: TGTGCCAGCAGCTTAGAGTTCGGGACAGGGAACACCGGGGAGCTGTTTTTT. It translates to CASSLEFGTGNTGELFF. The chain is built from TRBV11-2 and TRBJ2-2; 8 nucleotides agree with TRBD1. J lost 1 base, V lost 0 bases, and 4 bases had no gene match. The germline V gene encodes CDR1 SGHAT and CDR2 FQNNGV. This CDR3 region has 17 residues.

This clone came up once. The chain combines TRBV11-3 with TRBJ2-4, with a weak D call TRBD1 (5 bases). The CDR3 contains 12 residues. V lost 5 bases and J 7 bases, leaving 9 bases between the germline ends. Germline CDR1 and CDR2: SGHNT and YENEEA. The CDR3 DNA sequence: TGTGCCAGCAGCCCCAAGGGGAACATTCAGTACTTC. Translated: CASSPKGNIQYF.

The V call is TRBV23-1, the J call TRBJ2-7, with 8 bases aligning to TRBD1. TRBV23-1 is an open reading frame, and its role is uncertain. CDR3 length equals 16 residues. V gave up 2 bases and J gave up 1 base; unmatched junction bases: 7. CDR3 region: CASSQDIGTGSYEQYF. In DNA, the CDR3 is TGCGCCAGCAGTCAAGACATTGGGACAGGATCCTACGAGCAGTACTTC.

The chain carries TRBV5-1 and TRBJ2-1; no clear D. V lost 2 bases, J lost 0 bases, and 12 bases lay in between. The CDR3 runs 16 residues. In germline, CDR1 is SGHRS, CDR2 YFSETQ. The CDR3 DNA reads TGCGCCAGCAGCTTTCCCCAACTAAGCTCCTACAATGAGCAGTTCTTC. Its protein is CASSFPQLSSYNEQFF. Filled out from reference TRBV5-1 and TRBJ2-1, the complete variable domain reads KAGVTQTPRYLIKTRGQQVTLSCSPISGHRSVSWYQQTPGQGLQFLFEYFSETQRNKGNFPGRFSGRQFSNSRSEMNVSTLELGDSALYLCASSFPQLSSYNEQFFGPGTRLTVL.

In nucleotides, the CDR3 is TGTGCCAGCAGCAAGGAGCCCCGTGGGCCCCAGCATTTT. The encoded protein is CASSKEPRGPQHF. The genes are TRBV7-2 and TRBJ1-5; unclear D gene. CDR1 SGHTA and CDR2 FQGNSA come from the germline V gene. V was pared by 5 bases and J by 9 bases, with 14 bases between. This CDR3 comprises 13 residues.

CDR3 region: CASIADSVRPGELFF. The CDR3, as DNA: TGTGCCAGCATCGCAGACAGCGTTCGACCCGGGGAGCTGTTTTTT. The rearrangement links TRBV19 to TRBJ2-2; D might be TRBD1 (5 bases). The germline CDR1 and CDR2 sequences are LNHDA and SQIVND (reference sequence). V lost 9 bases and J lost 6, with 20 bases in between. There are 15 residues in the CDR3.

J is TRBJ1-2 and V is TRBV15; TRBD1 agrees at 12 bases. The CDR3 consists of 15 residues. J was trimmed by 6 bases and V by 3 bases; bases with no gene match: 5. Looked up from germline, CDR1 is LNHNV and CDR2 is YYDKDF (reference sequence). For the CDR3, the DNA is TGTGCCACCAGCAGTTGGGACAGGGGGCGCGATGGCTACACCTTC. Translation gives CATSSWDRGRDGYTF.

This clone appeared many times. The V gene is TRBV5-6, the J gene TRBJ1-5; D is possibly TRBD1 (6 bases). The CDR3 sequence is 16 residues long. Looked up from germline, CDR1 is SGHDT and CDR2 is YYEEEE. The V gene lost 4 bases and the J gene lost 6 bases, with 20 bases spanning the gap. The CDR3: CASSAQYREGGQPQHF. CDR3 DNA sequence: TGTGCCAGCAGCGCCCAGTACAGGGAGGGGGGTCAGCCCCAGCATTTT.

This clone has a handful of counts. This chain uses TRBV21-1 with TRBJ2-7; TRBD2 is taken as the D call from the table, unchecked against the DNA. TRBV21-1 is given as a pseudogene. The CDR3 extends over 17 amino acids. CDR3 coding DNA: TGTGCCAGCAGCAAAGAACTAGCGGGGGTTCATATCTACGAGCAGTACTTC. Residues: CASSKELAGVHIYEQYF.

The CDR3 nucleotides read TGTGCCAGCAGGCTCACAGATAACACCGGGGAGCTGTTTTTT. Its translation: CASRLTDNTGELFF. The chain employs TRBV3-1 (or the pseudogene TRBV3-2) and TRBJ2-2; no clear D. This CDR3 has 14 residues. Germline CDR1 and CDR2: LGHDT and YNNKEL (reference sequence). V gave up 6 bases and J gave up 2 bases, with 10 bases separating them.

The chain recombines TRBV15 with TRBJ2-7, with 7 nucleotides matching TRBD2. The J segment lost 9 bases and the V segment lost 0 bases, leaving 14 bases of the junction unmatched. The CDR3 runs to 16 residues. Germline V CDR1 and CDR2: LNHNV, YYDKDF (reference sequence). CDR3 sequence: CATSRDLTSLGWGQYF. The CDR3 DNA is TGTGCCACCAGCAGAGATCTGACTAGCCTCGGGTGGGGGCAGTACTTC.

V is TRBV5-1 and J is TRBJ2-1; 9 nucleotides match TRBD1. In germline, CDR1 is SGHRS, CDR2 YFSETQ. J was trimmed by 5 bases and V by 3 bases; bases with no gene match: 6. The CDR3 length is 15 residues. As DNA, the CDR3 is TGCGCCAGCAGCTCCCGACAGGGGGGGAACAATGAGCAGTTCTTC. It translates to CASSSRQGGNNEQFF. The full variable domain, with the rest looked up from reference TRBV5-1 and TRBJ2-1, is KAGVTQTPRYLIKTRGQQVTLSCSPISGHRSVSWYQQTPGQGLQFLFEYFSETQRNKGNFPGRFSGRQFSNSRSEMNVSTLELGDSALYLCASSSRQGGNNEQFFGPGTRLTVL.

J is TRBJ1-2 and V is TRBV18; tentatively, D is TRBD1 (5 bases). Germline-derived CDR1 and CDR2 are KGHSH and LQKENI. The CDR3 runs to 14 residues. The V and J ends lost 2 bases and 4 bases respectively, with 11 bases between them. CDR3 DNA: TGTGCCAGCTCACCAGGCAGGGATGGCTATGGCTACACCTTC. It specifies CASSPGRDGYGYTF. The complete variable domain, with remaining parts taken from reference TRBV18 and TRBJ1-2, reads NAGVMQNPRHLVRRRGQEARLRCSPMKGHSHVYWYRQLPEEGLKFMVYLQKENIIDESGMPKERFSAEFPKEGPSILRIQQVVRGDSAAYFCASSPGRDGYGYTFGSGTRLTVV.

V usage is TRBV11-3 and J usage is TRBJ2-1; 8 nucleotides agree with TRBD2. The CDR3 runs to 16 residues. The V gene end was trimmed by 1 base and the J gene end by 4 bases; junction bases not matched to a gene: 6. Germline CDR1 and CDR2: SGHNT and YENEEA. For the CDR3, the DNA is TGTGCCAGCAGCTTAGTAGCGGGACCGGGGTACAATGAGCAGTTCTTC. Encoded protein: CASSLVAGPGYNEQFF.

This chain joins TRBV11-2 and TRBJ2-3; D may be TRBD1 (5 bases). The V and J ends lost 6 bases and 7 bases respectively, with 20 bases between them. The CDR3 contains 15 residues. The germline gives CDR1 SGHAT, CDR2 FQNNGV. CDR3 amino acids: CASRVWGRAANTQYF. The CDR3 coding sequence is TGTGCCAGCAGAGTCTGGGGCAGGGCGGCAAATACGCAGTATTTT.

V is TRBV28 and J is TRBJ2-7, with D hard to call. The ends were cut back, 5 bases at V and 2 bases at J, with 16 bases in the middle. This CDR3 spans 15 amino acids. Germline V gene data show CDR1 as MDHEN and CDR2 as SYDVKM. CDR3 DNA: TGTGCCAGCAGTCGCTCTTCGACATCAACCTACGAGCAGTACTTC. It specifies CASSRSSTSTYEQYF.

This chain links TRBV10-3 with TRBJ2-7; 11 nucleotides line up with TRBD1. Germline values: CDR1 ENHRY, CDR2 SYGVKD. V trimming: 6 bases; J trimming: 2 bases; junction bases outside the gene matches: 6. The CDR3 has 15 amino acids. The CDR3 region has the DNA TGTGCCATCAGCTTCGGACAGGGGGCAACCTACGAGCAGTACTTC. Translation gives CAISFGQGATYEQYF.

The chain has TRBV3-1 (or the pseudogene TRBV3-2) and TRBJ1-3; TRBD1 aligns across 9 bases. Germline CDR1 and CDR2: LGHDT and YNNKEL (reference sequence). The V segment lost 4 bases and the J segment 0 bases; nucleotides outside the gene matches: 4. The CDR3 totals 16 residues. CDR3 loop: CASSLSTGGSGNTIYF. CDR3 bases: TGTGCCAGCAGCCTTTCGACAGGGGGCTCTGGAAACACCATATATTTT.

The V gene is TRBV11-2, the J gene TRBJ1-1; TRBD1 might be the D (6 bases). The germline V gene encodes CDR1 SGHAT and CDR2 FQNNGV. The CDR3 has 14 residues. Trimming left V 5 bases short and J 6 bases short, with 16 bases between. CDR3: CASSQTGKGAEAFF. The CDR3 DNA follows: TGTGCCAGCAGCCAAACCGGGAAGGGGGCTGAAGCTTTCTTT.